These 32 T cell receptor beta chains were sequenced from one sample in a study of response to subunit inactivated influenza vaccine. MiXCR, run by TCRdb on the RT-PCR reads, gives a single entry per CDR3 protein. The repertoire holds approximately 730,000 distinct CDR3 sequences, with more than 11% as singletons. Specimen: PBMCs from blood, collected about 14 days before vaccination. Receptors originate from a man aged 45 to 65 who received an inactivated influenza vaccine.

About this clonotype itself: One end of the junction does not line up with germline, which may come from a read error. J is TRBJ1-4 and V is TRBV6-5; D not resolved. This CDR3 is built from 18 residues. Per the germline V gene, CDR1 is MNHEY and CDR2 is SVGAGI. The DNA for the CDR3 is TGTGCCAGCAGTTACCTGACTCATTTTGACCGAACTAACGAAAAACTGTTTTTT. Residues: CASSYLTHFDRTNEKLFF.

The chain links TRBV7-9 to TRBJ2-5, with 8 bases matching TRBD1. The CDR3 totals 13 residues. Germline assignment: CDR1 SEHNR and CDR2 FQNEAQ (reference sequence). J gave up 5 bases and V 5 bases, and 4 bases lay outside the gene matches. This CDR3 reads CASSDWTGETQYF. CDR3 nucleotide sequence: TGTGCCAGCAGCGATTGGACAGGGGAGACCCAGTACTTC.

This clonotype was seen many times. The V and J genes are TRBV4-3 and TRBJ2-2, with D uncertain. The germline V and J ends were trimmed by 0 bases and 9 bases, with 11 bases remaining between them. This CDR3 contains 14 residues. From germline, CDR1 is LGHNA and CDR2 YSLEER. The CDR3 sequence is CASSQEPHVRELFF. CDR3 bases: TGCGCCAGCAGCCAAGAACCCCACGTACGGGAGCTGTTTTTT.

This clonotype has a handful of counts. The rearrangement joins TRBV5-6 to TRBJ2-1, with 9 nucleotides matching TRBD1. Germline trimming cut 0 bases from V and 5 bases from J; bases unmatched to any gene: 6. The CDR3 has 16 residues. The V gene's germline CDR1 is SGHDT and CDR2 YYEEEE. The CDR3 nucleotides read TGTGCCAGCAGCTTGGAGGTCGGACAGGGGAACAATGAGCAGTTCTTC. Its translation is CASSLEVGQGNNEQFF. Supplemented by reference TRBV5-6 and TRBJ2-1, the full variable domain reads DAGVTQSPTHLIKTRGQQVTLRCSPKSGHDTVSWYQQALGQGPQFIFQYYEEEERQRGNFPDRFSGHQFPNYSSELNVNALLLGDSALYLCASSLEVGQGNNEQFFGPGTRLTVL.

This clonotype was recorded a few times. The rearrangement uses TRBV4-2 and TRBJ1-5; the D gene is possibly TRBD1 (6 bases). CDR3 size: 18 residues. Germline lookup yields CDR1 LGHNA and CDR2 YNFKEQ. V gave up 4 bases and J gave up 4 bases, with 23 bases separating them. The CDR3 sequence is CASSPRGQAGGINQPQHF. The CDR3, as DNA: TGTGCCAGCAGCCCCCGGGGGCAGGCGGGGGGGATAAATCAGCCCCAGCATTTT.

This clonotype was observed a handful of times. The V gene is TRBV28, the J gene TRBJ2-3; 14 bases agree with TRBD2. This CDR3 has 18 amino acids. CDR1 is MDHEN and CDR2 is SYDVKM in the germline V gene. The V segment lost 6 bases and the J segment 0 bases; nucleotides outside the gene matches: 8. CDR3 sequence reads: CASSPSWTSGRSTDTQYF. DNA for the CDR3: TGTGCCAGCAGCCCCTCGTGGACTAGCGGGAGGAGCACAGATACGCAGTATTTT. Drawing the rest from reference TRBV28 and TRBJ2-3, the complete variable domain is DVKVTQSSRYLVKRTGEKVFLECVQDMDHENMFWYRQDPGLGLRLIYFSYDVKMKEKGDIPEGYSVSREKKERFSLILESASTNQTSMYLCASSPSWTSGRSTDTQYFGPGTRLTVL.

CDR3 loop: CASRSQGIGAGELFF. For the CDR3, the DNA is TGTGCCAGCAGATCACAGGGTATCGGCGCCGGGGAGCTGTTTTTT. The rearrangement uses TRBV12-3 or TRBV12-4 and TRBJ2-2, with a tentative D call TRBD1 (6 bases). CDR3 length: 15 amino acids. V shed 6 bases and J shed 6 bases, with 17 bases lying between them.

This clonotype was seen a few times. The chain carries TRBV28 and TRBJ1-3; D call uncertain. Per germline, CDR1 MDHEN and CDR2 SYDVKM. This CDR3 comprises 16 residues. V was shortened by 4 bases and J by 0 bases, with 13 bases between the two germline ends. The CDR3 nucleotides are TGTGCCAGCAGTTCCTCCTGGCGGACCTCTGGAAACACCATATATTTT. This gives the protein CASSSSWRTSGNTIYF.

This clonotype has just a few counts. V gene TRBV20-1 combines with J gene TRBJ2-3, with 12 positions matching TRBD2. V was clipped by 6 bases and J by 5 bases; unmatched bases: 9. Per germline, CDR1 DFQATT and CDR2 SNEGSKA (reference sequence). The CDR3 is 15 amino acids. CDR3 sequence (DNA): TGCAGTGCACAGACTAGCGGGAGCTCGGGAGATACGCAGTATTTT. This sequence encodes CSAQTSGSSGDTQYF.

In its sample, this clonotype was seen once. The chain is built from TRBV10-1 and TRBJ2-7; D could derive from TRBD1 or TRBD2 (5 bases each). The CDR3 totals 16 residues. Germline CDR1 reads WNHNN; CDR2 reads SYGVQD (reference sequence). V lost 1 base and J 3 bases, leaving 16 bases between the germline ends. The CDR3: CASSEFGKGIIYEQYF. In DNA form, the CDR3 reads TGCGCCAGCAGTGAGTTCGGGAAGGGGATCATCTACGAGCAGTACTTC.

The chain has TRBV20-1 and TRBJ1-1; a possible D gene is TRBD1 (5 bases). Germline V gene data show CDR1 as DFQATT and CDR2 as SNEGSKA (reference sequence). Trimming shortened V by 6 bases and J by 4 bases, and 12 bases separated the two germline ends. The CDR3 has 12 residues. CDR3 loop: CSAVGGGTEAFF. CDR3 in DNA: TGCAGTGCCGTGGGGGGGGGCACTGAAGCTTTCTTT.

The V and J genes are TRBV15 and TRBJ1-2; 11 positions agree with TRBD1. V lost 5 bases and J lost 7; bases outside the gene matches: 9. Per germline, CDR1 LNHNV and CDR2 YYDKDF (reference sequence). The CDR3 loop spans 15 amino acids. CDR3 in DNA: TGTGCCACCAGCTCAGGGACAGGGGGGATAAGTGGCTACACCTTC. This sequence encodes CATSSGTGGISGYTF.

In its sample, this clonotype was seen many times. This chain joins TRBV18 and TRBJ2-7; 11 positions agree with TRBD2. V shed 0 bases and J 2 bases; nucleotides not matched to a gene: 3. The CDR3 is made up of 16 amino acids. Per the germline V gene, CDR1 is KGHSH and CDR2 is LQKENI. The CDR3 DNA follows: TGTGCCAGCTCACCACCGGGACTAGCGGATACCTACGAGCAGTACTTC. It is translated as CASSPPGLADTYEQYF. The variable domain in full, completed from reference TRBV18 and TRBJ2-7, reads NAGVMQNPRHLVRRRGQEARLRCSPMKGHSHVYWYRQLPEEGLKFMVYLQKENIIDESGMPKERFSAEFPKEGPSILRIQQVVRGDSAAYFCASSPPGLADTYEQYFGPGTRLTVT.

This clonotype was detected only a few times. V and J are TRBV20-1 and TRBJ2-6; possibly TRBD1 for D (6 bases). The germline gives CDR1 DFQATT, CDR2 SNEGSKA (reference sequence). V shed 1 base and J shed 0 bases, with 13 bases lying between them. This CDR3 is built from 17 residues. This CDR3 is CSARGQELHSGANVLTF. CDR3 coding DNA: TGCAGTGCTAGAGGACAGGAACTTCACTCTGGGGCCAACGTCCTGACTTTC.

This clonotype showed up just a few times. The CDR3 reads CSARGLPGRLSTDTQYF. The DNA for the CDR3 is TGCAGTGCTAGAGGGCTTCCTGGGAGGCTGAGCACAGATACGCAGTATTTT. This chain links TRBV20-1 with TRBJ2-3, with D maybe TRBD2 (6 bases). V lost 1 base and J lost 0, with 17 bases in between. CDR1 is DFQATT and CDR2 is SNEGSKA in the germline V gene (reference sequence). This CDR3 is 17 amino acids long.

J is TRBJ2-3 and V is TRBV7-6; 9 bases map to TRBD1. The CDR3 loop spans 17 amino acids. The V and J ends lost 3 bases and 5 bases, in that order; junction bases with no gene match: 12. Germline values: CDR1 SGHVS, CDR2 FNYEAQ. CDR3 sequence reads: CASSFAFSMTGGDTQYF. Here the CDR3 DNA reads TGTGCCAGCAGCTTCGCATTCTCTATGACAGGGGGAGATACGCAGTATTTT. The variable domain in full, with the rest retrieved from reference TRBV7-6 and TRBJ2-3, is GAGVSQSPRYKVTKRGQDVALRCDPISGHVSLYWYRQALGQGPEFLTYFNYEAQQDKSGLPNDRFSAERPEGSISTLTIQRTEQRDSAMYRCASSFAFSMTGGDTQYFGPGTRLTVL.

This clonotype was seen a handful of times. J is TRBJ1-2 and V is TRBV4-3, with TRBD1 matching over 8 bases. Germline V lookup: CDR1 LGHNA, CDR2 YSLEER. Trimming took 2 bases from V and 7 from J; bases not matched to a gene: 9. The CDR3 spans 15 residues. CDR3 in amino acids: CASSQWTGSPLGYTF. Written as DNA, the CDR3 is TGCGCCAGCAGCCAATGGACAGGGTCCCCACTTGGCTACACCTTC.

This CDR3 is CSVGKKGFPYEQYF. Written as DNA, the CDR3 is TGCAGCGTTGGGAAGAAGGGATTCCCCTACGAGCAGTACTTC. The V gene is TRBV29-1, the J gene TRBJ2-7; D remains unclear. Deletions cut 4 bases from V and 2 bases from J, with 15 bases between. Germline V gives CDR1 SQVTM, CDR2 ANQGSEA. The CDR3 length is 14 residues.

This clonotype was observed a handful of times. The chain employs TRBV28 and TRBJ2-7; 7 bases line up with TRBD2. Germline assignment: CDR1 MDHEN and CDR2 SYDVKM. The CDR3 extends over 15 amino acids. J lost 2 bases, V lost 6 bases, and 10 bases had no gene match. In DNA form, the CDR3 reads TGTGCCAGCAGCTCCAGAATCGCGGGGGCCTACGAGCAGTACTTC. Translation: CASSSRIAGAYEQYF. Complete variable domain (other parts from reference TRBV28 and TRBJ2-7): DVKVTQSSRYLVKRTGEKVFLECVQDMDHENMFWYRQDPGLGLRLIYFSYDVKMKEKGDIPEGYSVSREKKERFSLILESASTNQTSMYLCASSSRIAGAYEQYFGPGTRLTVT.

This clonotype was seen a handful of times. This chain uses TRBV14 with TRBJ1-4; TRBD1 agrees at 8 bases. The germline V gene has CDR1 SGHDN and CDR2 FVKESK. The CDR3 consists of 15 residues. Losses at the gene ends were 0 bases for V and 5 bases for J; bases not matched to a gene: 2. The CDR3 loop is CASSQDRDRNEKLFF. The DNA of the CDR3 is TGTGCCAGCAGCCAAGATAGGGACAGGAATGAAAAACTGTTTTTT.

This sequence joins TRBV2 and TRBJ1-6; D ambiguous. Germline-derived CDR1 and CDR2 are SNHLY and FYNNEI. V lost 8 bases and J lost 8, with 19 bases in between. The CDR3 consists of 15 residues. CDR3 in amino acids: CASGPGPSNDSPLHF. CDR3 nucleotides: TGTGCCAGCGGACCCGGACCGAGTAATGATTCACCCCTCCACTTT.

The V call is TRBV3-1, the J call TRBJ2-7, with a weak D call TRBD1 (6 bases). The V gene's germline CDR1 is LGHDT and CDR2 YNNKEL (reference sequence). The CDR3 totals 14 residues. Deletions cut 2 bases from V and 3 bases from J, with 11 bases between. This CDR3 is CASSQRTVSYEQYF. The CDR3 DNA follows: TGTGCCAGCAGCCAAAGGACAGTTAGCTACGAGCAGTACTTC.

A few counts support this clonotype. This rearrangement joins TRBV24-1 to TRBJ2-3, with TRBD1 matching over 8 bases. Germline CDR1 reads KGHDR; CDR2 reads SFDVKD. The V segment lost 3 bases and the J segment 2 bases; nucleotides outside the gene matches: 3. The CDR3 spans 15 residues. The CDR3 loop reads CATSDRTGFTDTQYF. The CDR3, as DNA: TGTGCCACCAGTGATAGGACAGGGTTCACAGATACGCAGTATTTT.

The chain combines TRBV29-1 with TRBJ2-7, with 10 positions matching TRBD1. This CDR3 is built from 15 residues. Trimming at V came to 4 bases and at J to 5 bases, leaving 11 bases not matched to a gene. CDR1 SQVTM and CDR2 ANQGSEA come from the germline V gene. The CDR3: CSVVSRDRGIDEQYF. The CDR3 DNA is TGCAGCGTTGTCAGCCGGGACAGGGGTATAGACGAGCAGTACTTC.

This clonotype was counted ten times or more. CDR3 sequence reads: CASTRGLATYNEQFF. CDR3 coding DNA: TGTGCCAGCACTCGGGGACTAGCAACCTACAATGAGCAGTTCTTC. This chain joins TRBV13 and TRBJ2-1; TRBD2 aligns across 9 bases. From germline, CDR1 is PRHDT and CDR2 FYEKMQ (reference sequence). This CDR3 region has 15 residues. J lost 2 bases, V lost 7 bases, and 6 bases had no gene match.

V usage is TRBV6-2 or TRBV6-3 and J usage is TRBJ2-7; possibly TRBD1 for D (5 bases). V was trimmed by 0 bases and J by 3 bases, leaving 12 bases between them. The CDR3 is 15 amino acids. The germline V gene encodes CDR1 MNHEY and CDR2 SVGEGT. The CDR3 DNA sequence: TGTGCCAGCAGTTACTCGACACAGGTCAACTACGAGCAGTACTTC. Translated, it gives CASSYSTQVNYEQYF.

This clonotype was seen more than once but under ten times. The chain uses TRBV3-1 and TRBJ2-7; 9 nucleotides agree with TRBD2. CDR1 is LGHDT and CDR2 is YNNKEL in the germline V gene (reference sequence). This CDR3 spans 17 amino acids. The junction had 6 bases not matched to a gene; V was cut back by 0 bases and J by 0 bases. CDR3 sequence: CASSQDGLAGSSYEQYF. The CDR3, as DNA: TGTGCCAGCAGCCAAGATGGCCTAGCGGGGAGCTCCTACGAGCAGTACTTC.

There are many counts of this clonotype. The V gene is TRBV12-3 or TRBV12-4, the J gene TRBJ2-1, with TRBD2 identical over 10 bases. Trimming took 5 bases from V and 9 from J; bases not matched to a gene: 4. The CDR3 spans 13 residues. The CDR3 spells CASSPGLAVEQFF. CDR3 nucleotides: TGTGCCAGCAGTCCCGGACTAGCGGTTGAGCAGTTCTTC.

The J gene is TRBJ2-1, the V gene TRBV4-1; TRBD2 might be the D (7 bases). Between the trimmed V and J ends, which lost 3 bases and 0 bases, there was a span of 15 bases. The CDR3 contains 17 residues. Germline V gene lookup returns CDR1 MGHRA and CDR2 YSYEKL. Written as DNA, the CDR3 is TGCGCCAGCAGCCAGATAGGTAGGGGGGGCTCCTACAATGAGCAGTTCTTC. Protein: CASSQIGRGGSYNEQFF.

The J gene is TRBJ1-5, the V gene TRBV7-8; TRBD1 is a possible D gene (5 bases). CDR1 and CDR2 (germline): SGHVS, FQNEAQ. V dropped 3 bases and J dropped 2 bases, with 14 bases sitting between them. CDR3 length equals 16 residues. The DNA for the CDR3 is TGTGCCAGCAGCTTGAGTTCAAGGGGACGCAATCAGCCCCAGCATTTT. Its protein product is CASSLSSRGRNQPQHF.

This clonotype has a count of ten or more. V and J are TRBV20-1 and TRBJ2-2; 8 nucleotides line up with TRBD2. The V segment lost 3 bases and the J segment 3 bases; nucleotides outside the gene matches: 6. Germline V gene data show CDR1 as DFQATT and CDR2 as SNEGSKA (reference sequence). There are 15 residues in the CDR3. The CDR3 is CSASRSGSYTGELFF. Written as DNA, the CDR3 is TGCAGTGCTAGTAGGAGCGGGAGTTACACCGGGGAGCTGTTTTTT.

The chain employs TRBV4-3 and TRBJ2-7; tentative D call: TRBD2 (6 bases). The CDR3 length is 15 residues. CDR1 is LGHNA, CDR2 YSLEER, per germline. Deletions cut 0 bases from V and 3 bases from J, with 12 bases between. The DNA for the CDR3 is TGCGCCAGCAGCCAAGATACCGAGGAGGGCTACGAGCAGTACTTC. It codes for CASSQDTEEGYEQYF.